This TCR beta chain was sequenced for a study of blood T cell repertoires in COVID-19 (dated by TCRdb to about 2020). The study in broad terms: Samples covering the acute and convalescent phases of COVID-19 were provided by collaborators in the United States, Italy and Spain. The repertoires were released in a freely available public database intended as a resource for research on the immune response to SARS-CoV-2. A de-identified subject ID, COVID-19 status, age in years and sex were almost always included in the sample metadata. Subjects who had been exposed to COVID-19, were actively infected with it, or had recovered from it provided the deeply sampled blood TCRbeta repertoires that made up the dataset. The material from the prospective study consisted of cDNA or gDNA derived from T cells, B-cell-depleted T cells, or PBMCs. Samples came from the ongoing ImmuneRACE study (first 160 participants) plus 1,254 subjects from 6 global collaborators. Where HLA class I and class II types were available, the types were taken from metadata supplied by the sample provider, not from assay-based typing. The paper as a whole reports these results and caveats: The quantity of clinical and demographic metadata differed by source and by participant and was supplied without curation.

The CDR1 and CDR2 encoded by the germline V gene are MNHNS and SASEGT. Counted from cysteine to phenylalanine, this CDR3 has 16 amino acids. Only the CDR3 DNA is retained, 48 bases long and in frame from the first base. The V end gives up 1 base and the J end 5 bases, leaving 8 bases in the junction not matched to a gene. As regards this clone: This clone's antigen is unknown. No per-base quality is available; no much larger clone lies one base away.

TCRbeta CDR3 regions were amplified from genomic DNA by means of the immunoSEQ Assay, a bias-controlled multiplex PCR. The paper's data handling went like this. The number of nucleated cells in each sample was estimated from the amplification of reference gene primers within the assay. To quantify the absolute abundance of each unique TCRbeta CDR3 rearrangement, sequence reads were collapsed and filtered. Productive Simpson clonality was computed per sample as the square root of Simpson's diversity index over productive rearrangements. TCRdb took this table from immuneACCESS and kept in-frame rearrangements with V and J called. Such tables lack part of the clones; where checked against another copy, unresolved V genes explain under half of the gap, and the rest is unexplained. From that table come the V and J calls and clone size; the DNA was used to work out D and trimming. The sample data list some 60,000 clones, and around four fifths of these were observed just once. In total, the top ten clones hold around 18% of the sample.

The collaborating institutions used their own protocols to collect whole blood in K2EDTA tubes. For TCRbeta analysis, collaborators shipped samples in one of three forms: frozen whole blood, isolated PBMCs, or DNA extracted from either of those sample types. The material sequenced was peripheral blood. The chain is assembled from TRBV6-1 and TRBJ2-5; a stretch of 9 junction bases matches TRBD1. This clonotype was sampled from a woman aged 45-59 years with active or convalescent COVID-19. The nucleotides read TGTGCCAGCAGTGAAGGAGGACAGGGGAATTGGGAGACCCAGTACTTC. The resulting protein is CASSEGGQGNWETQYF.